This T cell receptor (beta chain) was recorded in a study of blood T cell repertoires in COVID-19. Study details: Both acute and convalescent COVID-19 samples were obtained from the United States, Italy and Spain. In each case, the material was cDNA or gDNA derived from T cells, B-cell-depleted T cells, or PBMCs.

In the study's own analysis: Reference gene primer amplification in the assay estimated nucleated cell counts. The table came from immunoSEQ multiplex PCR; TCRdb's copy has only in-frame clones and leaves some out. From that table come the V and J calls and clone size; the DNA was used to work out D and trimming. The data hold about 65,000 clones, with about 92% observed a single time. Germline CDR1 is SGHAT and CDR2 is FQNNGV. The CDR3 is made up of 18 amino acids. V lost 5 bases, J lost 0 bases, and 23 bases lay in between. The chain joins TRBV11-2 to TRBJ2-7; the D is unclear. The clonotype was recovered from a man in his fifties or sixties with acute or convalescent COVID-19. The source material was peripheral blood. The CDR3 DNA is TGTGCCAGCAGCCCGAAGCCGCACTTCACAGCCCGCTCCTACGAGCAGTACTTC. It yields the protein CASSPKPHFTARSYEQYF.